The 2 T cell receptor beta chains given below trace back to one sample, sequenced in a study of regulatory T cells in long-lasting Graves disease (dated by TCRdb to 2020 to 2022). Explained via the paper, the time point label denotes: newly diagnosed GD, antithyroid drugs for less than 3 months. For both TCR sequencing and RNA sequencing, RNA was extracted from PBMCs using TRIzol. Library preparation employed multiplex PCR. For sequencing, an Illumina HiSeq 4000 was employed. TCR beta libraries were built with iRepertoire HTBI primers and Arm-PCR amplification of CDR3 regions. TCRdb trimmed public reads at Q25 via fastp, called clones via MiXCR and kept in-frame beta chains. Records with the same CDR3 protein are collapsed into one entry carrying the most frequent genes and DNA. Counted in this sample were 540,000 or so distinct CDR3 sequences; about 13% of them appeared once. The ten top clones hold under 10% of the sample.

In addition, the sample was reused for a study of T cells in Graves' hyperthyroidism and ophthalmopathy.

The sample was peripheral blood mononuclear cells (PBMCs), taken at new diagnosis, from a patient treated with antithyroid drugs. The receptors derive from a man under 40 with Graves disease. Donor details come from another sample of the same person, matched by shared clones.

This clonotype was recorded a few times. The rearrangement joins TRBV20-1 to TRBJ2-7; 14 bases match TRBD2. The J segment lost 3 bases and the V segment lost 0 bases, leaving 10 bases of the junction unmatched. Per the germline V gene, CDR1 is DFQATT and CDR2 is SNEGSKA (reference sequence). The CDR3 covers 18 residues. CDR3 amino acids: CSARDGTSGSAPFYEQYF. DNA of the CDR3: TGCAGTGCTAGAGATGGGACTAGCGGGAGTGCCCCATTCTACGAGCAGTACTTC.

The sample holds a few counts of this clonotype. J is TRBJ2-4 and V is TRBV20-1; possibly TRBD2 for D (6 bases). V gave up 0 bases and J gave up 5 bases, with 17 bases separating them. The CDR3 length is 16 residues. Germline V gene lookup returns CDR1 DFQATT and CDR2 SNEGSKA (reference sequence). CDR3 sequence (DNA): TGCAGTGCTAGAGATTTGGCTAGCGAAGATCAAAACATTCAGTACTTC. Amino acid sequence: CSARDLASEDQNIQYF.